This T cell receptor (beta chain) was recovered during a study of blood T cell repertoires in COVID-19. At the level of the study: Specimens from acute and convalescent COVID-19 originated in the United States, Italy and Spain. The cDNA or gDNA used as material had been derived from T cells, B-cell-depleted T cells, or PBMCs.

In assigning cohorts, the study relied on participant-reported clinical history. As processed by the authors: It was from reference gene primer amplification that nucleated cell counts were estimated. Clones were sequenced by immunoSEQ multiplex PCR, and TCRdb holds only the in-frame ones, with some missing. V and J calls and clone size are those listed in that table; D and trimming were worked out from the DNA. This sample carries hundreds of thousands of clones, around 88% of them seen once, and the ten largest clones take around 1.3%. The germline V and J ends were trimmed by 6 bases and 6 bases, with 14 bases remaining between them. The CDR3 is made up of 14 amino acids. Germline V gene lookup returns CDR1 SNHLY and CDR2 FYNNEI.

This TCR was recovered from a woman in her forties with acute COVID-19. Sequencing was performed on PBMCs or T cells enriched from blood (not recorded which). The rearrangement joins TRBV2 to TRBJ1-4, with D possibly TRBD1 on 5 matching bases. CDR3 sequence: CASSASDSDEKLFF. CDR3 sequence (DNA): TGTGCCAGCAGCGCCTCAGACAGTGATGAAAAACTGTTTTTT.